The 21 T cell receptor beta chains below were found in one sample sequenced in a study of cytomegalovirus exposure and HLA in healthy donors. Profiled with immunoSEQ multiplex PCR; TCRdb holds only in-frame clones, not every one. The sample lists more than 95,000 clones; around 95% were seen once. The sequencing input was PBMCs. These receptors all come from a man between 18 and 35 years old in good health and CMV-seronegative.

This chain uses TRBV13 with TRBJ2-1; 10 bases are shared with TRBD1. The CDR3 runs to 18 residues. Germline lookup yields CDR1 PRHDT and CDR2 FYEKMQ (reference sequence). V shed 0 bases, J shed 4 bases, and the junction held 9 bases outside the gene matches. The CDR3 DNA sequence: TGTGCCAGCAGCTTAGGGTCTTGGACAGGGGGGTCATACAATGAGCAGTTCTTC. Its translation is CASSLGSWTGGSYNEQFF.

The CDR3 DNA reads as TGTGCCAGCTCTTCGACAGGGAACTATGGCTACACCTTC. Translated, it gives CASSSTGNYGYTF. The chain couples TRBV6-4 to TRBJ1-2; 7 positions match TRBD1. CDR3 length: 13 amino acids. J lost 2 bases, V lost 8 bases, and 5 bases had no gene match. In germline, CDR1 is MRHNA, CDR2 SNTAGT.

This sequence joins TRBV11-2 and TRBJ2-1, with D possibly matching TRBD2 (6 bases). V lost 5 bases, J lost 5 bases, and 22 bases lay in between. The CDR3 contains 17 residues. The germline gives CDR1 SGHAT, CDR2 FQNNGV. CDR3 residues: CASSLGDSQWYDNEQFF. The CDR3 DNA sequence: TGTGCCAGCAGCCTGGGGGACTCCCAATGGTACGACAATGAGCAGTTCTTC.

The rearrangement joins TRBV5-6 to TRBJ2-1; TRBD1 matches 8 bases. Unmatched junction bases numbered 6, after V lost 3 bases and J lost 4 bases. The CDR3 sequence is 15 residues long. Germline V gene data show CDR1 as SGHDT and CDR2 as YYEEEE. The CDR3 DNA is TGTGCCAGCAGCTCTTCCAGGACAGGGTACAATGAGCAGTTCTTC. Protein sequence: CASSSSRTGYNEQFF. Supplemented by reference TRBV5-6 and TRBJ2-1, the full variable domain reads DAGVTQSPTHLIKTRGQQVTLRCSPKSGHDTVSWYQQALGQGPQFIFQYYEEEERQRGNFPDRFSGHQFPNYSSELNVNALLLGDSALYLCASSSSRTGYNEQFFGPGTRLTVL.

The chain employs TRBV5-4 and TRBJ2-5, with TRBD1 identical over 9 bases. The CDR3 length is 15 residues. CDR1 is SGHNT, CDR2 YYREEE, per germline (reference sequence). J was trimmed by 5 bases and V by 1 base; bases with no gene match: 6. CDR3 sequence reads: CASSLPGTGRETQYF. The CDR3 DNA is TGTGCCAGCAGCTTGCCAGGGACAGGGAGGGAGACCCAGTACTTC.

CDR3 region: CASSANSGNYGYTF. The CDR3 DNA reads as TGTGCCAGCAGCGCTAATTCGGGGAACTATGGCTACACCTTC. The V call is TRBV7-2, the J call TRBJ1-2; D unresolved. This CDR3 spans 14 amino acids. The V and J ends lost 5 bases and 2 bases respectively, with 12 bases between them. Germline V gene sequence: CDR1 SGHTA, CDR2 FQGNSA.

This rearrangement joins TRBV11-2 to TRBJ2-7; a possible D gene is TRBD1 (7 bases). CDR1 and CDR2 (germline): SGHAT, FQNNGV. This CDR3 has 15 residues. The V and J ends lost 4 bases and 3 bases respectively, with 16 bases between them. CDR3 sequence (DNA): TGTGCCAGCAGCTCCACAGGGGAGGCTATCTACGAGCAGTACTTC. Its protein is CASSSTGEAIYEQYF.

CDR3 sequence (DNA): TGTGCCAGCAGCTTTGGACTAGCGGGAGGTGAGAATGAGCAGTTCTTC. It codes for CASSFGLAGGENEQFF. The V call is TRBV7-9, the J call TRBJ2-1, with TRBD2 matching 14 bases. Germline values: CDR1 SEHNR, CDR2 FQNEAQ (reference sequence). V shed 3 bases and J 7 bases; nucleotides not matched to a gene: 5. This CDR3 has 16 residues.

The gene calls are TRBV11-3 and TRBJ1-2; D unresolved. V was cut by 2 bases and J by 4 bases, with 8 bases left in between. Germline V gene sequence: CDR1 SGHNT, CDR2 YENEEA. CDR3 length equals 13 residues. The CDR3 bases are TGTGCCAGCAGCTTAAGAGGGCTCTATGGCTACACCTTC. It codes for CASSLRGLYGYTF.

The gene calls are TRBV6-1 and TRBJ1-1, with a possible D match to TRBD1 (5 bases). This CDR3 region has 14 residues. The germline gives CDR1 MNHNS, CDR2 SASEGT. Trimming shortened V by 6 bases and J by 2 bases, and 13 bases separated the two germline ends. The CDR3 DNA follows: TGTGCCAGCAGGGACGACAGAGTCAACACTGAAGCTTTCTTT. Protein: CASRDDRVNTEAFF.

The CDR3 DNA follows: TGTGCCAGCAGTTCAATGGACAGGGGAAACACTGAAGCTTTCTTT. Residues: CASSSMDRGNTEAFF. The gene calls are TRBV28 and TRBJ1-1; 9 nucleotides agree with TRBD1. Per germline, CDR1 MDHEN and CDR2 SYDVKM. V was pared by 4 bases and J by 2 bases, with 5 bases of the junction left unmatched. The CDR3 spans 15 residues.

The chain carries TRBV4-1 and TRBJ1-4; unclear D gene. Germline CDR1 is MGHRA and CDR2 is YSYEKL. This CDR3 contains 13 residues. Trimming stripped 2 bases from V and 8 bases from J, with 9 bases between. The CDR3 is CASSQNSREKLFF. The CDR3 bases are TGCGCCAGCAGCCAAAACAGTAGGGAAAAACTGTTTTTT.

The chain combines TRBV5-1 with TRBJ2-3; a possible D gene is TRBD2 (6 bases). Trimming removed 0 bases at V and 2 bases at J, with 13 bases between. The CDR3 extends over 16 amino acids. Per germline, CDR1 SGHRS and CDR2 YFSETQ. CDR3 nucleotide sequence: TGCGCCAGCAGCTTGGAGGGGCGGGATATCACAGATACGCAGTATTTT. This sequence encodes CASSLEGRDITDTQYF.

The chain employs TRBV6-5 and TRBJ1-5, with D maybe TRBD1 (5 bases). The germline V gene has CDR1 MNHEY and CDR2 SVGAGI. V gave up 2 bases and J gave up 5 bases, with 13 bases separating them. The CDR3 is 15 residues long. The CDR3 region is CASSYRGDRDQPQHF. CDR3 sequence (DNA): TGTGCCAGCAGTTACCGGGGGGATCGGGATCAGCCCCAGCATTTT.

The chain couples TRBV7-3 to TRBJ2-7; maybe TRBD2 (6 bases). Per germline, CDR1 SGHTA and CDR2 FQGTGA. The V end lost 3 bases, the J end lost 7 bases, and 16 bases lay between the germline ends. This CDR3 region has 14 residues. CDR3 in DNA: TGTGCCAGCAGCTTTGGGCTAGCGATGGGGGAGCAGTACTTC. This codes for CASSFGLAMGEQYF.

CDR3 in DNA: TGTGCCAGCGCCGGGAAGTGGGATCAGGCCGGGGAGCTGTTTTTT. Its translation: CASAGKWDQAGELFF. V and J are TRBV6-1 and TRBJ2-2; TRBD2 might be the D (5 bases). With 8 bases removed from V and 6 bases from J, the gap between germline ends came to 19 bases. This CDR3 is 15 amino acids long. From germline, CDR1 is MNHNS and CDR2 SASEGT.

The chain combines TRBV5-1 with TRBJ2-3; 11 nucleotides match TRBD2. Trimming removed 5 bases from V and 4 bases from J; junction bases left unmatched: 6. Per germline, CDR1 SGHRS and CDR2 YFSETQ. This CDR3 contains 15 residues. CDR3 in amino acids: CASRVAGGLPDTQYF. For the CDR3, the DNA is TGCGCCAGCAGGGTAGCGGGAGGGTTGCCAGATACGCAGTATTTT.

This clone has a single count. This sequence joins TRBV15 and TRBJ2-3; 8 nucleotides line up with TRBD2. Germline CDR1 reads LNHNV; CDR2 reads YYDKDF (reference sequence). V shed 5 bases, J shed 1 base, and the junction held 8 bases outside the gene matches. The CDR3 extends over 16 amino acids. CDR3 sequence: CATSDPTSARTDTQYF. The CDR3 nucleotides read TGTGCCACCAGCGACCCGACTAGCGCCCGCACAGATACGCAGTATTTT.

The chain combines TRBV7-2 with TRBJ2-3, with D possibly being TRBD2 (6 bases). Trimming removed 2 bases from V and 4 bases from J, with 10 bases in between. This CDR3 has 14 residues. Germline CDR1 reads SGHTA; CDR2 reads FQGNSA. The CDR3 DNA reads TGTGCCAGCAGCTTAACTACGGGAGCAGATACGCAGTATTTT. Translation: CASSLTTGADTQYF.

This chain joins TRBV28 and TRBJ2-1, with TRBD2 matching 8 bases. Trimming at V came to 3 bases and at J to 4 bases, leaving 8 bases not matched to a gene. The length of the CDR3 is 16 residues. Germline-derived CDR1 and CDR2 are MDHEN and SYDVKM. The chain's CDR3 is CASSFTGGERYNEQFF. Written as DNA, the CDR3 is TGTGCCAGCAGTTTCACCGGGGGGGAACGGTACAATGAGCAGTTCTTC.

The chain couples TRBV4-1 to TRBJ1-4; TRBD1 aligns across 12 bases. V shed 5 bases and J 9 bases; nucleotides not matched to a gene: 13. The CDR3 has 17 residues. Germline V gene data show CDR1 as MGHRA and CDR2 as YSYEKL. CDR3 coding DNA: TGCGCCAGCAGCGGCCTCATCCGGGACAGGGGGCCAAAAAAACTGTTTTTT. As protein: CASSGLIRDRGPKKLFF.